The 10 T cell receptor beta chains below come from one sample, sequenced in a study of shared clonotypes between healthy human individuals. Naive CD8 isolation took CD45RO-negative cells positively selected for CCR7 and excluded terminally differentiated effector memory CD45RA+ cells. The repertoire was sequenced with immunoSEQ multiplex PCR; TCRdb's copy has only in-frame clones and lacks some. The sample has around 2,000,000 clones; just over 90% are singletons. The sequencing input was naive CD8+ T cells from PBMCs. Source of these receptors: a man aged 18 to 29 in good health. Some clones in this sample may be carry-over from other donors' samples.

The chain carries TRBV10-1 and TRBJ2-7; 8 nucleotides match TRBD2. Trimming cost V 6 bases and J 4 bases; bases outside gene matches: 2. This CDR3 is 12 amino acids long. Germline lookup yields CDR1 WNHNN and CDR2 SYGVQD (reference sequence). This CDR3 is CASRASGYEQYF. For the CDR3, the DNA is TGCGCCAGCAGGGCTAGCGGGTACGAGCAGTACTTC.

This chain links TRBV27 with TRBJ2-6, with D unresolved. Germline V gives CDR1 MNHEY, CDR2 SMNVEV (reference sequence). The CDR3 is 14 residues long. Trimming stripped 4 bases from V and 4 bases from J, with 8 bases between. The CDR3 nucleotides are TGTGCCAGCAGTTACCTGTCCGGGGCCAACGTCCTGACTTTC. Its protein is CASSYLSGANVLTF.

The chain is built from TRBV9 and TRBJ2-1; TRBD1 matches 7 bases. This CDR3 region has 19 residues. Germline V CDR1 and CDR2: SGDLS, YYNGEE. V shed 3 bases, J shed 10 bases, and the junction held 25 bases outside the gene matches. CDR3 in amino acids: CASSDPQGSRQGRLGEQFF. As DNA, the CDR3 is TGTGCCAGCAGCGATCCCCAGGGCTCACGACAGGGAAGGCTCGGGGAGCAGTTCTTC. Full variable domain (remainder filled in from reference TRBV9 and TRBJ2-1): DSGVTQTPKHLITATGQRVTLRCSPRSGDLSVYWYQQSLDQGLQFLIQYYNGEERAKGNILERFSAQQFPDLHSELNLSSLELGDSALYFCASSDPQGSRQGRLGEQFFGPGTRLTVL.

V and J are TRBV29-1 and TRBJ2-5, with 10 bases identical to TRBD1. The end of the DNA fits TRBJ2-7 better, so the J call may be wrong. CDR1 is SQVTM, CDR2 ANQGSEA, per germline. The CDR3 has 14 amino acids. The CDR3 nucleotides are TGCAGCGTTTACCGGGACAGGGGACTCGGCGAGCAGTACTTC. Its translation is CSVYRDRGLGEQYF.

The V and J genes are TRBV27 and TRBJ2-7; 10 nucleotides agree with TRBD2. The CDR3 length is 13 residues. CDR1 MNHEY and CDR2 SMNVEV come from the germline V gene (reference sequence). After removal of 10 bases from V and 6 bases from J, the junction contained 9 bases not matched to a gene. Here the CDR3 DNA reads TGTGCCACCTCAGAAGCGGGAGGGCTCGAGCAGTACTTC. Translating it yields CATSEAGGLEQYF.

V and J are TRBV13 and TRBJ1-1; D unclear. In germline, CDR1 is PRHDT, CDR2 FYEKMQ (reference sequence). Trimming pared 5 bases from V and 6 bases from J, leaving 7 bases between. CDR3 length equals 11 residues. CDR3 protein: CASSLRAEAFF. CDR3 nucleotide sequence: TGTGCCAGCAGCCTAAGGGCTGAAGCTTTCTTT.

The chain recombines TRBV9 with TRBJ2-3; maybe TRBD2 (6 bases). V gave up 8 bases and J gave up 3 bases, with 19 bases separating them. Germline CDR1 reads SGDLS; CDR2 reads YYNGEE. The CDR3 is 15 residues long. The CDR3 reads CASAERRGVTDTQYF. The CDR3 DNA is TGTGCCAGTGCCGAGCGGAGGGGAGTGACAGATACGCAGTATTTT.

This clone was seen a few times. The rearrangement links TRBV19 to TRBJ1-5; D gene uncertain. The CDR3 extends over 12 amino acids. The V end was cut by 4 bases, the J end by 2 bases, with 3 bases between. Germline-derived CDR1 and CDR2 are LNHDA and SQIVND (reference sequence). The CDR3 is CASSKGNQPQHF. CDR3 sequence (DNA): TGTGCCAGTAGTAAAGGCAATCAGCCCCAGCATTTT. Based on the CDR3 plus reference TRBV19 and TRBJ1-5, the full variable domain is DGGITQSPKYLFRKEGQNVTLSCEQNLNHDAMYWYRQDPGQGLRLIYYSQIVNDFQKGDIAEGYSVSREKKESFPLTVTSAQKNPTAFYLCASSKGNQPQHFGDGTRLSIL.

V and J are TRBV10-3 and TRBJ2-7, with 8 nucleotides matching TRBD1. Germline values: CDR1 ENHRY, CDR2 SYGVKD. This CDR3 is built from 15 residues. With 10 bases clipped from V and 0 bases from J, the junction kept 11 bases outside the gene matches. CDR3 sequence: CATSTGQANSYEQYF. CDR3 DNA: TGTGCCACCTCGACGGGACAGGCTAACTCCTACGAGCAGTACTTC.

This clone showed up just once. This same CDR3 is encoded by further DNA sequences in the sample. DNA of the CDR3: TGTGCCAGCAGTTCAGGAGCTGGAAACACCATATATTTT. This translates into CASSSGAGNTIYF. V usage is TRBV13 and J usage is TRBJ1-3, with D uncertain. Germline lookup yields CDR1 PRHDT and CDR2 FYEKMQ (reference sequence). The germline V and J ends were trimmed by 6 bases and 2 bases, with 8 bases remaining between them. The CDR3 runs to 13 residues.